The entry below gives a single T cell receptor beta chain sequence along with its context. The target antigen is unknown. The sample originates from a study of post-analysis software for immune sequencing data. Notes on the study in general: There was significantly lower normalized Chao1 diversity in multiple sclerosis patients than in controls. TRBV segments more frequent in patients than in controls numbered a few and included TRBV5-6, TRBV5-1 and TRBV20-1.

Unique molecular identifiers were built into the TCR beta cDNA libraries. Via MiXCR, TCRdb re-called the PCR reads, giving one row per CDR3 protein. The sample lists a few hundred thousand distinct CDR3 sequences, 36% occurring once. This CDR3 is 15 amino acids long. Germline CDR1 and CDR2: SGHTA and FQGNSA. Trimming cost V 6 bases and J 6 bases; bases outside gene matches: 10. The sequenced material came from blood. The gene calls are TRBV7-2 and TRBJ2-3; 9 bases map to TRBD2. This clonotype originated in a girl aged 10 to 17 with multiple sclerosis. CDR3 protein: CASSRAAGGTDTQYF. Here the CDR3 DNA reads TGTGCCAGCAGTCGGGCGGCGGGAGGGACGGATACGCAGTATTTT.